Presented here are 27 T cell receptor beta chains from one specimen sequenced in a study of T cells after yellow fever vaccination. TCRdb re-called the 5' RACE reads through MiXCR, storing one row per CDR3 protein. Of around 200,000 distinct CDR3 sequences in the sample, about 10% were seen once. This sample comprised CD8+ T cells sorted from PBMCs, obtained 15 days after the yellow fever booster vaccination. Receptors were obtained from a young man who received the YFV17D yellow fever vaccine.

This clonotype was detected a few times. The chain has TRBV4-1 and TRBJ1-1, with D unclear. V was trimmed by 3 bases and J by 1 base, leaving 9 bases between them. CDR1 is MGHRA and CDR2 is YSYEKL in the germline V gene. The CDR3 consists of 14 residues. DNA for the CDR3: TGCGCCAGCAGCCATGCTACAGAGAACACTGAAGCTTTCTTT. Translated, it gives CASSHATENTEAFF.

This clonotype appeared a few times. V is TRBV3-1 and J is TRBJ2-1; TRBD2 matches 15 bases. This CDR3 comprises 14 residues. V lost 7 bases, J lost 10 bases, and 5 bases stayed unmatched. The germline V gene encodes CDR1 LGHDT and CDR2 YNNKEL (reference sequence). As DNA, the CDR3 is TGTGCCAGCACCAGGACTAGCGGGGGGGCAGAGCAGTTCTTC. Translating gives CASTRTSGGAEQFF.

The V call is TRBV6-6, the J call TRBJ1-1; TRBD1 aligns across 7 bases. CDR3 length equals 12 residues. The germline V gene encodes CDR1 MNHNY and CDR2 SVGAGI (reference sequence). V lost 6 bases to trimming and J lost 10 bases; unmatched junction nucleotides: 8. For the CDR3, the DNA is TGTGCCAGCAGACCCTTAGGACAGGCAGCTTTCTTT. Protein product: CASRPLGQAAFF.

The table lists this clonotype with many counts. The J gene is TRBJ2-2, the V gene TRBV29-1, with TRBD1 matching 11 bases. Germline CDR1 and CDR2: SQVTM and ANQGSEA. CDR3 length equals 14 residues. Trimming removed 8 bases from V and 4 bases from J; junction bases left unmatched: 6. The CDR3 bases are TGCAGCATATCGGACAGGGGGCTCACCGGGGAGCTGTTTTTT. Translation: CSISDRGLTGELFF.

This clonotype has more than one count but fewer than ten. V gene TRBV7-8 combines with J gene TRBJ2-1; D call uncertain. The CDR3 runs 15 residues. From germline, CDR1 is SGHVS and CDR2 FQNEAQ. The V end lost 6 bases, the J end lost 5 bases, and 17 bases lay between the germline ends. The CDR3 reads CASRNYDLGNNEQFF. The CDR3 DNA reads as TGTGCCAGCAGGAACTACGATCTCGGAAACAATGAGCAGTTCTTC.

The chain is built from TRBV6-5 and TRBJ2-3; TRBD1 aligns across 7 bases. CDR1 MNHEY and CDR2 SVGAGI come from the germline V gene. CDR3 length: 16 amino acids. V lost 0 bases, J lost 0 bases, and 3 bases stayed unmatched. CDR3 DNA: TGTGCCAGCAGTTACTCCGACAGGGATAGCACAGATACGCAGTATTTT. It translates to CASSYSDRDSTDTQYF.

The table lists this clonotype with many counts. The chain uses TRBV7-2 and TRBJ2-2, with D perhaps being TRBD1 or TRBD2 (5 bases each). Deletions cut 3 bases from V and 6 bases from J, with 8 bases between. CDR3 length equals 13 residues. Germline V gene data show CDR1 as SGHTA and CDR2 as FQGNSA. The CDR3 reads CASSFLGAGELFF. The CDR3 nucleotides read TGTGCCAGCAGCTTTCTGGGGGCCGGGGAGCTGTTTTTT.

CDR3 DNA: TGTGCCAGCAGCCCCCCCAGGGGGATAGACACTGAAGCTTTCTTT. Amino acid sequence: CASSPPRGIDTEAFF. The gene calls are TRBV9 and TRBJ1-1, with 7 bases that match TRBD1. Per the germline V gene, CDR1 is SGDLS and CDR2 is YYNGEE. CDR3 length equals 15 residues. Trimming removed 4 bases from V and 3 bases from J; junction bases left unmatched: 9.

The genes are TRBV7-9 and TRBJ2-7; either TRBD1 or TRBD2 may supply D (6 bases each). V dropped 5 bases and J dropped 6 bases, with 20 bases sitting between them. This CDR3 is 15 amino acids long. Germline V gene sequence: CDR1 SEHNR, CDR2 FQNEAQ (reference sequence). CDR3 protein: CASSPRLGGASEQYF. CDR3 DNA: TGTGCCAGCAGCCCACGTCTCGGGGGCGCATCCGAGCAGTACTTC.

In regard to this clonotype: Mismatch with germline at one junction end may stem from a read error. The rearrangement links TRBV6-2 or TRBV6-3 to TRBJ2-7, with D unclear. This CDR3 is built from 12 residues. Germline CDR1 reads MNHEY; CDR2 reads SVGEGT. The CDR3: CASRSGIFPPLF. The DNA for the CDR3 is TGTGCCAGCAGGTCTGGGATTTTCCCCCCCTTGTTC.

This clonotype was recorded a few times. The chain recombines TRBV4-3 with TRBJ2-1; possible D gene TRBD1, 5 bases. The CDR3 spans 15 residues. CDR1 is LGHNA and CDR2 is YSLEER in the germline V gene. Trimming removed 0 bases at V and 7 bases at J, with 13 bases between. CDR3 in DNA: TGCGCCAGCAGCCAAGACCTGGGGCGCATAAATGAGCAGTTCTTC. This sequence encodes CASSQDLGRINEQFF.

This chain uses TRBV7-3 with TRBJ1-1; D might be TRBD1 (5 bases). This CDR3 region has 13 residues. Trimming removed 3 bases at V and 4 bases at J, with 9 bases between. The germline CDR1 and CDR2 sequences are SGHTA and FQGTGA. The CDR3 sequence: CASSLRGGTEAFF. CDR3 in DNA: TGTGCCAGCAGCTTGCGGGGGGGCACTGAAGCTTTCTTT. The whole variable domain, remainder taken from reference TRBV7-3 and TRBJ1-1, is GAGVSQTPSNKVTEKGKYVELRCDPISGHTALYWYRQSLGQGPEFLIYFQGTGAADDSGLPNDRFFAVRPEGSVSTLKIQRTERGDSAVYLCASSLRGGTEAFFGQGTRLTVV.

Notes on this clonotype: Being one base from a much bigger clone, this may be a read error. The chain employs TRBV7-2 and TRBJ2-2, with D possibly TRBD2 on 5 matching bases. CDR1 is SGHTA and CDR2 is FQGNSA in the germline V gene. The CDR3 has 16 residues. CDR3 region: CASSLRKRTYTGELIF. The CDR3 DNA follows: TGTGCCAGCAGCTTAAGAAAGCGGACTTACACCGGGGAGCTGATTTTT.

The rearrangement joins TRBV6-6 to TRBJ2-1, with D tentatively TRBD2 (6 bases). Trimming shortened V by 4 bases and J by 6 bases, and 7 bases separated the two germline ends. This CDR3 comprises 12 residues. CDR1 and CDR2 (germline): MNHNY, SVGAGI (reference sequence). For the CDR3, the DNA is TGTGCCAGCAGTTGGCGGGGCAATGAGCAGTTCTTC. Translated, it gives CASSWRGNEQFF.

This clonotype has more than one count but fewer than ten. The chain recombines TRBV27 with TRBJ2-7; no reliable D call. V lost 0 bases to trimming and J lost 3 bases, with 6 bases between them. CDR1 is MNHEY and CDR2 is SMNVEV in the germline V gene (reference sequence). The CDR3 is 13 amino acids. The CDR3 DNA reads TGTGCCAGCAGTTTATCAGTCCGCTACGAGCAGTACTTC. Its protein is CASSLSVRYEQYF.

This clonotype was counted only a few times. The CDR3 loop is CASSSGWPSYEQYF. The DNA for the CDR3 is TGTGCCAGCAGCTCAGGTTGGCCCTCCTACGAGCAGTACTTC. The V gene is TRBV7-2, the J gene TRBJ2-7, with unresolved D. This CDR3 spans 14 amino acids. Germline V CDR1 and CDR2: SGHTA, FQGNSA. V was cut by 4 bases and J by 0 bases, with 10 bases left in between.

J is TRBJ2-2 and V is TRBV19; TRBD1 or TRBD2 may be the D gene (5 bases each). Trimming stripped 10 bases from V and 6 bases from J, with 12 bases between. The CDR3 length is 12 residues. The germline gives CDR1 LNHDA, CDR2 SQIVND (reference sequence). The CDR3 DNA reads TGTGCCACTGATCAGGGAGCCGGGGAGCTGTTTTTT. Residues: CATDQGAGELFF.

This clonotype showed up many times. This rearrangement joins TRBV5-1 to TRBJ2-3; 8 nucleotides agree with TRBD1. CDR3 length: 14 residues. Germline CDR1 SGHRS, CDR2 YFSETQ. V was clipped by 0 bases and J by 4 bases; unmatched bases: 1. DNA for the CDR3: TGCGCCAGCAGCTTGGGACAGGGGCCAGATACGCAGTATTTT. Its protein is CASSLGQGPDTQYF.

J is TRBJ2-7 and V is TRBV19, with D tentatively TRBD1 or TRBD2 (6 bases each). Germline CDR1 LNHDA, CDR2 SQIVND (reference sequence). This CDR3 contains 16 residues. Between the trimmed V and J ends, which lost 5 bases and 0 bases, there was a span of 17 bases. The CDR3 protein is CASSLDRTTSSYEQYF. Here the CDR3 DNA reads TGTGCCAGTAGTCTCGACAGGACTACCTCCTCCTACGAGCAGTACTTC.

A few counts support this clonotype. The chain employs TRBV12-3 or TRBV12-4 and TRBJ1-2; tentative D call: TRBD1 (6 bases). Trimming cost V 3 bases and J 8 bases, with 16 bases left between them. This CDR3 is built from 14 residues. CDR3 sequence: CASSFGTTGQGYTF. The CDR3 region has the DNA TGTGCCAGCAGTTTCGGGACAACCGGGCAGGGCTACACCTTC.

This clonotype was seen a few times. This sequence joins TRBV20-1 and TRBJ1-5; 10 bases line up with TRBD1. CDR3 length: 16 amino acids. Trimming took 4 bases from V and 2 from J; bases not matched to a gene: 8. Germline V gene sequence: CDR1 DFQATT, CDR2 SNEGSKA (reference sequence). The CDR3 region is CSANRQGAGGNQPQHF. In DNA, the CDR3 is TGCAGTGCTAATAGACAGGGGGCAGGGGGCAATCAGCCCCAGCATTTT.

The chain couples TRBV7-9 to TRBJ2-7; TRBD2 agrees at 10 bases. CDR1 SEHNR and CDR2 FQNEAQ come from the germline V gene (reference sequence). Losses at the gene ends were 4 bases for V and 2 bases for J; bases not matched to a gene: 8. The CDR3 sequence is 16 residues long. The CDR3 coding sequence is TGTGCCAGCAGCTCTTGGCGGACTAGCGGAGCCTACGAGCAGTACGTC. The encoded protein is CASSSWRTSGAYEQYV.

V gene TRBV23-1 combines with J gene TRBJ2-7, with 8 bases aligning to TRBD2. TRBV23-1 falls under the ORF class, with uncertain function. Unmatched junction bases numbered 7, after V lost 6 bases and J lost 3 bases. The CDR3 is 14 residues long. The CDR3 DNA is TGCGCCAGCAGGGCCACCGGGGGGGGCTACGAGCAGTACGTC. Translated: CASRATGGGYEQYV.

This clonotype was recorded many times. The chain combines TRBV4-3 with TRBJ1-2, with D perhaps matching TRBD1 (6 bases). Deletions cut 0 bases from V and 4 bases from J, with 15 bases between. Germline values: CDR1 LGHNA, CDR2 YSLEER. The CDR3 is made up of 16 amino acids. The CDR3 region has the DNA TGCGCCAGCAGCCAAGATCGGGGGGGCGCGGTCTATGGCTACACCTTC. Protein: CASSQDRGGAVYGYTF.

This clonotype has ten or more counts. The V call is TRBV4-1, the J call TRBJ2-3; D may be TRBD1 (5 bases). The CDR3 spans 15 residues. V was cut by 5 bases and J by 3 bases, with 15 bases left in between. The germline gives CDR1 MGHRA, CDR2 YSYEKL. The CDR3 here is CASSKLDRLTDTQYF. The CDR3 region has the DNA TGCGCCAGCAGCAAGCTAGACAGATTAACAGATACGCAGTATTTT.

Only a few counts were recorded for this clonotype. CDR3 in amino acids: CASSWYLNTEAFF. The CDR3 nucleotides read TGTGCCAGCAGCTGGTATTTGAACACTGAAGCTTTCTTT. J is TRBJ1-1 and V is TRBV5-6; D is undetermined. Germline CDR1 SGHDT, CDR2 YYEEEE. V was cut by 3 bases and J by 0 bases, with 6 bases left in between. This CDR3 is built from 13 residues. Complete variable domain (other parts from reference TRBV5-6 and TRBJ1-1): DAGVTQSPTHLIKTRGQQVTLRCSPKSGHDTVSWYQQALGQGPQFIFQYYEEEERQRGNFPDRFSGHQFPNYSSELNVNALLLGDSALYLCASSWYLNTEAFFGQGTRLTVV.

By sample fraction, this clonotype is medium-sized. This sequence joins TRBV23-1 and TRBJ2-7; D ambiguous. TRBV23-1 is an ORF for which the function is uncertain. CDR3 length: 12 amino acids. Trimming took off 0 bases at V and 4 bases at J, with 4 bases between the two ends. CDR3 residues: CASSQSGYEQYF. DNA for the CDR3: TGCGCCAGCAGTCAATCAGGGTACGAGCAGTACTTC.